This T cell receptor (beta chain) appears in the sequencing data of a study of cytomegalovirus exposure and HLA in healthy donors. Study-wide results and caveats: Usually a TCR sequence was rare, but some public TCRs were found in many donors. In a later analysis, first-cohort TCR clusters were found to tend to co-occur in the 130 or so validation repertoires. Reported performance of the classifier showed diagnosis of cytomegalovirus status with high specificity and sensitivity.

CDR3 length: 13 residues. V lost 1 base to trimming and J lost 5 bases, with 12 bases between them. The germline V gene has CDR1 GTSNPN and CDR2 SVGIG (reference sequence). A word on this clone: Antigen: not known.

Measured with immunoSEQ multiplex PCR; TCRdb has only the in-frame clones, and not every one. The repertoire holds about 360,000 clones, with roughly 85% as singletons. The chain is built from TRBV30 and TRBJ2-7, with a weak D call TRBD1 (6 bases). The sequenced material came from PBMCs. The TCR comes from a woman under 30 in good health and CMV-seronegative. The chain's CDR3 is CAWSDTGLHEQYF. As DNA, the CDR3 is TGTGCCTGGAGTGATACAGGGTTACACGAGCAGTACTTC.